This TCR beta chain appears in the sequencing data of a study of technical replicates of blood from several donors. There are 20 residues in the CDR3. The V gene end was trimmed by 4 bases and the J gene end by 0 bases; junction bases not matched to a gene: 14. CDR1 MDHEN and CDR2 SYDVKM come from the germline V gene. Here immunoSEQ multiplex PCR was the method, and the copy in TCRdb shows in-frame clones only, minus some. The profile shows tens of thousands of clones, 98% of them singletons. This TCR was recovered from a human donor in good health. The chain combines TRBV28 with TRBJ2-6, with TRBD1 identical over 8 bases. Sample: T cells isolated from PBMCs. The chain's CDR3 is CASSSRGHYYSISGANVLTF. The CDR3 coding sequence is TGTGCCAGCAGTTCCAGGGGGCACTACTACAGTATCTCTGGGGCCAACGTCCTGACTTTC.